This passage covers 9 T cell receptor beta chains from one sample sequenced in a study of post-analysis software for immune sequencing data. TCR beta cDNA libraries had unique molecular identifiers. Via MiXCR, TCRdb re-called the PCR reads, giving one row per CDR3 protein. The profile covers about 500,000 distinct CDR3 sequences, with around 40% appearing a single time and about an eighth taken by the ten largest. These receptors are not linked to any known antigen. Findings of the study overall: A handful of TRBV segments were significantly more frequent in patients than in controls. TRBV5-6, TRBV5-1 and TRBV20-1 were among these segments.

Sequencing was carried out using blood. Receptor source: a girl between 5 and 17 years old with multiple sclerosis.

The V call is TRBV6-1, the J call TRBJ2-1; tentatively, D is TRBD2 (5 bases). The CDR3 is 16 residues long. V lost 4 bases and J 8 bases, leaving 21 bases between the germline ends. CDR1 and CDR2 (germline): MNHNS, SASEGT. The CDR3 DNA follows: TGTGCCAGCAGTGGTGCTAAGACGGATATGCGGGATGAGCAGTTCTTC. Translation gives CASSGAKTDMRDEQFF.

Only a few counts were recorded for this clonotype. The CDR3 nucleotides read TGTGCCATCAGTGAGTCTCCGGGCTTGGGCACAGATACGCAGTATTTT. Protein sequence: CAISESPGLGTDTQYF. This chain links TRBV10-3 with TRBJ2-3; D uncertain. Trimming took off 0 bases at V and 1 base at J, with 11 bases between the two ends. The V gene's germline CDR1 is ENHRY and CDR2 SYGVKD. The CDR3 sequence is 16 residues long.

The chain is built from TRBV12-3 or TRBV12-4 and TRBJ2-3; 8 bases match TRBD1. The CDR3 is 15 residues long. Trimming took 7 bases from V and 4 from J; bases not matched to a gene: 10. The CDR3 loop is CASIKAQGASDTQYF. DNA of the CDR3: TGTGCCAGCATAAAAGCTCAGGGGGCATCAGATACGCAGTATTTT.

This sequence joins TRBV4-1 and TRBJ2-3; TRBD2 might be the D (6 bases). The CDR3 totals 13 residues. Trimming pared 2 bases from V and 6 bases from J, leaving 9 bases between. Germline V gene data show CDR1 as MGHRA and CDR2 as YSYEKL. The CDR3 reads CASSQPAGDTQYF. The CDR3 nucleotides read TGCGCCAGCAGCCAACCGGCGGGGGATACGCAGTATTTT.

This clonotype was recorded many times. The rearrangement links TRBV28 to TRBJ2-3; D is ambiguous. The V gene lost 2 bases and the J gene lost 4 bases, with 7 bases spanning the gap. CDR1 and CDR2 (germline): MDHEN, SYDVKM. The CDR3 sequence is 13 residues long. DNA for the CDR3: TGTGCCAGCAGTTTAGTACCAGCAGATACGCAGTATTTT. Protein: CASSLVPADTQYF.

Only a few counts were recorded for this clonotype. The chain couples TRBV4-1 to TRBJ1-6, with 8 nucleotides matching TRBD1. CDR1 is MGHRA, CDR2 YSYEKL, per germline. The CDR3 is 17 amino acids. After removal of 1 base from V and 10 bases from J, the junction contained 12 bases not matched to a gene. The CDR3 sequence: CASSQGGGTGVGSPLHF. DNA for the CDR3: TGCGCCAGCAGCCAAGGCGGAGGGACAGGAGTTGGATCACCCCTCCACTTT.

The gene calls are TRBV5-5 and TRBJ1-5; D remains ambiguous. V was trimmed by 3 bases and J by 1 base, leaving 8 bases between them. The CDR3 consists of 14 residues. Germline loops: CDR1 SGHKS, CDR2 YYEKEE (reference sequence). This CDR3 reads CASSSRLSNQPQHF. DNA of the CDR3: TGTGCCAGCAGCTCGCGACTGAGCAATCAGCCCCAGCATTTT.

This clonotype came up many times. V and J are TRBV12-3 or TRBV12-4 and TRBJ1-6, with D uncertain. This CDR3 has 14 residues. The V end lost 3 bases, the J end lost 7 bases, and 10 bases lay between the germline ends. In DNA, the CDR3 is TGTGCCAGCAGTTTCCCCGGGAGCAATTCACCCCTCCACTTT. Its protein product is CASSFPGSNSPLHF.

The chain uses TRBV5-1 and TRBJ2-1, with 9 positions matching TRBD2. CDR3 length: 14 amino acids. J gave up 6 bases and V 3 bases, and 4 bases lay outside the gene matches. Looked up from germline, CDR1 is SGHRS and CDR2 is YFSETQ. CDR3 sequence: CASSCFSGSNEQFF. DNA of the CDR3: TGCGCCAGCAGCTGTTTTAGCGGGAGCAATGAGCAGTTCTTC. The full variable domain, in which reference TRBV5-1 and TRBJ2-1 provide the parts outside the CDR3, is KAGVTQTPRYLIKTRGQQVTLSCSPISGHRSVSWYQQTPGQGLQFLFEYFSETQRNKGNFPGRFSGRQFSNSRSEMNVSTLELGDSALYLCASSCFSGSNEQFFGPGTRLTVL.